This is a list of T cell receptor beta chains from one sample in a study of T cells in Graves' hyperthyroidism and ophthalmopathy. TCRdb re-called the multiplex PCR reads through MiXCR, storing one row per CDR3 protein. The sample consists of more than 300,000 distinct CDR3 sequences, roughly 17% of them appearing once. The sample was blood. The receptors here all came from a woman in her 30s with Graves' hyperthyroidism that later progressed to Graves' ophthalmopathy. The conserved cysteine and the conserved F or W are not part of the CDR3 here.

CDR3 length | V gene | CDR3 protein
14 | TRBV20-1 | SARDLGTSGRETQY
17 | TRBV2 | ASKIARDNTDPNTGELF
11 | TRBV7-9 | ASSWGVGDEQF
12 | TRBV27 | ASSPGIRTYEQY
13 | TRBV13 | ASSLAGDSTDTQY
11 | TRBV7-9 | ASIPALEETQY
12 | TRBV12-3/TRBV12-4 | ASNPEAGTYEQY
13 | TRBV6-1 | ASSNDGGVADTQY
13 | TRBV4-1 | ASSHRDDRDNEQF
14 | TRBV18 | ASSTTSALEKDTQY
13 | TRBV5-1 | ASSFDVGQGYGYT
12 | TRBV5-1 | ASSFGDRNTEAF
12 | TRBV27 | ASSLSRGNYGYT
12 | TRBV19 | ASSISRGYGGYT
11 | TRBV30 | AWSVSGGQSEY
11 | TRBV12-3/TRBV12-4 | ASSGTAGNTIY
13 | TRBV9 | ASSVTGQVTYGYT
12 | TRBV12-3/TRBV12-4 | ASRGTGTVYGYT
13 | TRBV19 | ASSPGTSSNQPQH
11 | TRBV20-1 | SASGGDTDTQY
12 | TRBV5-6 | ASSFSPGTYEQY
12 | TRBV3-1 | ASSQQATNEKLF
12 | TRBV5-1 | ASSLEPANTEAF
12 | TRBV10-3 | AITDGQGYYGYT
14 | TRBV5-1 | ASSREPGGTYNEQF
12 | TRBV11-2 | ASSSLSGDSPLH
13 | TRBV5-4 | ASSPRSTGNYGYT
14 | TRBV10-3 | AISESRLNSGNTIY
12 | TRBV20-1 | SASSTGRSYEQY